The present entry profiles one T cell receptor (beta chain) with its context. Germline loops: CDR1 SGHDN, CDR2 FVKESK. There are 14 residues in the CDR3. Between the trimmed V and J ends, which lost 3 bases and 4 bases, there was a span of 12 bases. The data stem from a study of OX40 agonist ivuxolimab in advanced cancers. Measured with immunoSEQ multiplex PCR; TCRdb has only the in-frame clones, and not every one. Of roughly 61,000 clones listed, just over 90% are singletons. The V and J genes are TRBV14 and TRBJ2-5; the D gene could be TRBD1 or TRBD2 (6 bases each). This TCR was sampled from an adult with an advanced solid tumor such as melanoma, head and neck, liver or kidney cancer. The sequences come from CD4+ or CD8+ T cells sorted from blood, collected in a trial of the OX40 agonist ivuxolimab. CDR3 sequence: CASSHRGRGETQYF. The CDR3 nucleotides read TGTGCCAGCAGCCACCGGGGGCGCGGAGAGACCCAGTACTTC.